Listed below are T cell receptor beta chains from one sample, sequenced in a study of regulatory T cells in long-lasting Graves disease. TCRdb itself ran the multiplex PCR reads through MiXCR, one entry per CDR3 protein. The data contain some 280,000 distinct CDR3 sequences, 20% to 25% of them singletons. This material consisted of peripheral blood mononuclear cells (PBMCs), taken when the disease was refractory, from a patient treated with antithyroid drugs. The receptors originated from a female donor with Graves disease. Both conserved end residues are part of each CDR3. A D gene is named only where the DNA matches it firmly. Some rows have no size entry. The others give once, few or many, or a class for an expanded clone.

TRBV28,few,TRBJ1-6,.,TGTGCCAGCAGTTTATACGGGGTTTCCTATAATTCACCCCTCCACTTT,CASSLYGVSYNSPLHF
TRBV27,few,TRBJ2-7,TRBD2,TGTGCCAGCAGTTTAAGTCTAGCGGGCACCTACAAGCAGTACTTC,CASSLSLAGTYKQYF
TRBV7-9,.,TRBJ1-2,.,TGTGCCAGCAGTCAGACGGACGGGTATGGCTACACCTTC,CASSQTDGYGYTF
TRBV29-1,.,TRBJ1-1,.,TGCGGCGTTGATTTTGGCACTGAAGCTTTCTTT,CGVDFGTEAFF
TRBV7-8,.,TRBJ2-6,.,TGTGCCAGCAGCTTAGTGGGACTTGACCTCTCTGGGGCCAACGTCCTGACTTTC,CASSLVGLDLSGANVLTF
TRBV5-1,few,TRBJ2-7,.,TGCGCCAGCAGAAAGGAGGGATACTACGAGCAGTACTTC,CASRKEGYYEQYF
TRBV25-1,.,TRBJ2-7,.,TGTGCCAGCTCCGACGGGACACTCTCCTACGAGCGGTACTTC,CASSDGTLSYERYF
TRBV7-2,many,TRBJ1-1,.,TGTGCCAGCAGCTTAGGAGCGGGGACTGAAGCTTTCTTT,CASSLGAGTEAFF
TRBV7-2,.,TRBJ2-3,TRBD2,TGTGCCAGCAGCTCCTTTAGGACCAAACTAGCGGGAGAAAAGGGGGCAGATACGCAGTATTTT,CASSSFRTKLAGEKGADTQYF
TRBV9,few,TRBJ1-6,TRBD1,TGTGCCAGCAGCGCCCCAGGGACAGGGGGTTCACCCCTCCACTTT,CASSAPGTGGSPLHF
TRBV7-2,many,TRBJ2-4,.,TGTGCCAGCAGCCCCGATTCAGGGGATGCCAAAAACATTCAGTACTTC,CASSPDSGDAKNIQYF
TRBV9,few,TRBJ2-5,TRBD2,TGTGCCAGCAGCGTAGCCGGGCTAGCGGGAGAGACCCAGTACTTC,CASSVAGLAGETQYF
TRBV28,many,TRBJ1-1,.,TGTGCCAGCAGTTTACCGGGGCTCGAAGCTTTCTTT,CASSLPGLEAFF
TRBV7-2,.,TRBJ1-6,TRBD1,TGTGCCAGCAGCTCCCGGGACAGCGATTCACCCCTCCACTTT,CASSSRDSDSPLHF
TRBV20-1,few,TRBJ2-5,.,TGCAGTGCTAGACAAGGAGGACGGCAGTACGGAGAGACCCAGTACTTC,CSARQGGRQYGETQYF
TRBV7-2,many,TRBJ1-4,.,TGTGCCAGCAGCTTAAGCAGGGAAAAACTGTTTTTT,CASSLSREKLFF
TRBV4-3,.,TRBJ2-5,TRBD2,TGCGCCAGCAGCCAGGGGGGACTAGCGGGAGTAGAGACCCAGTACTTC,CASSQGGLAGVETQYF
TRBV6-2/TRBV6-3,many,TRBJ2-7,.,TGTGCCAGCATGGATGAGGGACACGAGCAGTACTTC,CASMDEGHEQYF
TRBV7-9,many,TRBJ2-7,TRBD1,TGTGCCAGCAGCCTGACCGGGACAGGGACCTACGAGCAGTACTTC,CASSLTGTGTYEQYF
TRBV14,.,TRBJ2-5,.,TGTGCCAGCAGCCAAGATGCGGGGGACAGTGGAGTGGCCCGACTAGAGACCCAGTACTTC,CASSQDAGDSGVARLETQYF
TRBV20-1,.,TRBJ2-3,.,TGCAGTGCTAGGAGACAGACCACAGATACGCAGTATTTT,CSARRQTTDTQYF
TRBV6-1,many,TRBJ2-7,TRBD2,TGTGCCAGCAGACCCCTGGGACTAGCGGGAGATCGAAACGAGCAGTACTTC,CASRPLGLAGDRNEQYF
TRBV7-9,.,TRBJ1-1,.,TGTGCCAGCAGCAAAGGGGGGGGGCCGCAGAACACTGAAGCTTTCTTT,CASSKGGGPQNTEAFF
TRBV6-2/TRBV6-3,.,TRBJ2-1,TRBD1,TGTGCCAGCAGTTACTCGGGGACAGCCTACAATGAGCAGTTCTTC,CASSYSGTAYNEQFF
TRBV4-1,few,TRBJ1-5,.,TGCGCCAGCAGCCAAGATCTGGGCGGTAAGCCCCAGCATTTT,CASSQDLGGKPQHF
TRBV2,.,TRBJ2-1,TRBD1,TGTGCCAGGGGACAGGGGACTTACAATGAGCAGTTCTTC,CARGQGTYNEQFF
TRBV12-3/TRBV12-4,many,TRBJ1-1,.,TGTGCCAGCTCTTTCGGGGGCGCTGGGTTTGGCACTGAAGCTTTCTTT,CASSFGGAGFGTEAFF
TRBV4-1,.,TRBJ2-7,TRBD1,TGCGCCAGCAGCCATACCGGGACAGACTCCTACGAGCAGTACTTC,CASSHTGTDSYEQYF
TRBV20-1,.,TRBJ2-2,.,TGCAGTGCTAGCAGGTCGGACACCGGGGAGCTGTTTTTT,CSASRSDTGELFF
TRBV30,.,TRBJ2-5,TRBD2,TGTGCCTGGAGACCGGGACTAGCCCAAGAGACCCAGTACTTC,CAWRPGLAQETQYF
TRBV7-9,.,TRBJ1-4,.,TGTGCCAGCAGCCTTTCCGGGCCACGGTCAGAAAAACTGTTTTTT,CASSLSGPRSEKLFF
TRBV9,few,TRBJ1-1,TRBD1,TGTGCCAGCAGCGAGGGGGCGGGGAACACTGAAGCTTTCTTT,CASSEGAGNTEAFF
TRBV16,.,TRBJ1-4,TRBD1,TGTGCCAGCAGCCAAAGACAGGGGGGCGAAAAACTGTTTTTT,CASSQRQGGEKLFF
TRBV5-6,.,TRBJ2-4,.,TGTGCCAGCAGCTTAGGGGGAGTTGGAAACATTCAGTACTTC,CASSLGGVGNIQYF
TRBV6-2/TRBV6-3,.,TRBJ1-4,.,TGTGCCAGCAGTTACTCGTACAACTCTAATGAAAAACTGTTTTTT,CASSYSYNSNEKLFF
TRBV27,few,TRBJ2-4,.,TGTGCCAGCATCCCCCGGCCGGGCGTAGACAACATTCAGTACTTC,CASIPRPGVDNIQYF
TRBV27,few,TRBJ2-7,.,TGTGCCAGCAGCTACTCCGGGACACCTCGGTACGAGCAGTACTTC,CASSYSGTPRYEQYF
TRBV20-1,few,TRBJ1-2,.,TGCAGTGCTCGGCGTCGACAGGACAGTGGCTACACCTTC,CSARRRQDSGYTF
TRBV19,.,TRBJ1-2,TRBD1,TGTGCCAGTGCCTACGGGACAGGGGGTTTGGCCTATGGCTACACCTTC,CASAYGTGGLAYGYTF
TRBV3-1,.,TRBJ2-6,.,TGTGCCAGCTGCAGGGGCTTGCCTGGGGCCAACGTCCTGACTTTC,CASCRGLPGANVLTF
TRBV3-1,.,TRBJ2-5,.,TGTGCCAGCAGCCAAAAGAGGGCAGAGACCCAGTACTTC,CASSQKRAETQYF
TRBV7-9,.,TRBJ2-7,TRBD1,TGTGCCAGCAGCGGGAGAGACAGGGGACCCTACGAGCAGTACTTC,CASSGRDRGPYEQYF
TRBV19,.,TRBJ2-2,TRBD1,TGTGCCAGCGCCCTGGGACAGGCGAACACCGGGGAGCTGTTTTTT,CASALGQANTGELFF
TRBV13,few,TRBJ2-2,.,TGTGCCAGCAGCTTAACCGGGAGTGGTAGCGGGGAGCTGTTTTTT,CASSLTGSGSGELFF
TRBV3-1,many,TRBJ2-4,TRBD2,TGTGCCAGCAGCACGGGACTAGCGGGATCCATTGTTCAGTACTTC,CASSTGLAGSIVQYF
TRBV28,.,TRBJ1-1,.,TGTGCCAGCAGTTTATTTGTGGCCGAGAACACTGAAGCTTTCTTT,CASSLFVAENTEAFF
TRBV29-1,many,TRBJ1-1,.,TGCAGCGTTAGGGACACTGAAGCTTTCTTT,CSVRDTEAFF
TRBV5-1,few,TRBJ2-7,TRBD2,TGCGCCAGCAGCTTGGATGCGGGAGACTCCTACGAGCAGTACTTC,CASSLDAGDSYEQYF
TRBV7-9,.,TRBJ1-1,.,TGTGCCAGCAGCCCCCGAGGGGGGGCTATGGAAGCTTTCTTT,CASSPRGGAMEAFF
TRBV19,few,TRBJ1-2,.,TGTGCCAGTAGTATAAGGGGTTCCGGCTACACCTTC,CASSIRGSGYTF
TRBV14,many,TRBJ2-7,TRBD2,TGTGCCAGCAGCCAAGCACTAGCGGGCCCCTACGAGCAGTACTTC,CASSQALAGPYEQYF